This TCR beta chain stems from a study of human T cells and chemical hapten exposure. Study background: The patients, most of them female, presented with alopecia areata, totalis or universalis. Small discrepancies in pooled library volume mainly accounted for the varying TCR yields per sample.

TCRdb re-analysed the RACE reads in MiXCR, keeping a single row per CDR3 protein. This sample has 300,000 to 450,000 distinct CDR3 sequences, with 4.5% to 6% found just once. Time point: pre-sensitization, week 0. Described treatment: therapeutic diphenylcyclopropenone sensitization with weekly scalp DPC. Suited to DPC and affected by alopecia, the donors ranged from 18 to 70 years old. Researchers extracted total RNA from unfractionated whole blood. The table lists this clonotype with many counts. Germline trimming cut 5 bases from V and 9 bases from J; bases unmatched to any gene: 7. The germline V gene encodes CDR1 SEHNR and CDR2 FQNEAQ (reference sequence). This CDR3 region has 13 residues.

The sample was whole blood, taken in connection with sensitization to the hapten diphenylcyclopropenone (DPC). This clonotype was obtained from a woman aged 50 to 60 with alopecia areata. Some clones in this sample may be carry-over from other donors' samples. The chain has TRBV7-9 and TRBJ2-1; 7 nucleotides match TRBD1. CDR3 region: CASSPRDSGEQFF. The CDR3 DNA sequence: TGTGCCAGCAGCCCCAGGGACAGCGGTGAGCAGTTCTTC.